One sample yielded the 22 T cell receptor beta chains listed below, sequenced in a study of tumor-infiltrating lymphocytes in primary liver carcinoma. A primer matching the constant region was used to make TCR beta cDNA from approximately 0.55 ug of total RNA. Libraries covering TCR beta were generated through three nested multiplex PCR rounds (using a slightly modified ARM-PCR). The study ran its first two PCR rounds for 9 to 10 cycles each, using TRBV1-TRBV30 forward primers and a C-beta reverse primer. Using its own MiXCR run on the multiplex PCR reads, TCRdb lists one record per CDR3 protein. The sample yields around 170,000 distinct CDR3 sequences, over 50% seen once. RNA was extracted from whole blood without cell sorting, alongside germline DNA. Sequenced sample: peripheral blood. The receptors stem from a man between 40 and 49 years old with primary liver carcinoma and hepatitis B virus infection.

With regard to this clonotype: With a much larger clone just one base away, this may be a read error. This chain connects TRBV5-5 to TRBJ2-1; D call uncertain. Germline assignment: CDR1 SGHKS and CDR2 YYEKEE (reference sequence). Trimming took 4 bases from V and 5 from J, leaving 16 bases between them. This CDR3 region has 15 residues. The CDR3, as DNA: TGTGCCAGCAGCCTCGACCCATCCAGCCACAATGAGCAGTTCTTC. Protein product: CASSLDPSSHNEQFF.

The chain combines TRBV29-1 with TRBJ2-4; TRBD1 matches at 8 bases. CDR1 and CDR2 from the germline V gene are SQVTM and ANQGSEA. The CDR3 is 13 residues long. The DNA for the CDR3 is TGCATCGGACTGGACAGGGAGAGAAACATTCAGTACTTC. Its protein product is CIGLDRERNIQYF.

V and J are TRBV5-5 and TRBJ1-1; D might be TRBD1 (6 bases). V gave up 2 bases and J gave up 5 bases, with 16 bases separating them. Per the germline V gene, CDR1 is SGHKS and CDR2 is YYEKEE (reference sequence). The CDR3 runs 15 residues. The CDR3 coding sequence is TGTGCCAGCAGCTTCACCGGGGGAGGGGGAACTGAAGCTTTCTTT. This sequence encodes CASSFTGGGGTEAFF.

The gene calls are TRBV10-3 and TRBJ1-2, with D perhaps matching TRBD1 (6 bases). This CDR3 contains 14 residues. CDR1 is ENHRY and CDR2 is SYGVKD in the germline V gene. V lost 2 bases, J lost 7 bases, and 14 bases lay in between. CDR3 coding DNA: TGTGCCATCAGTGAGAGAAGGGGGGAAGGTGGCTACACCTTC. As protein: CAISERRGEGGYTF.

Comment on this clonotype: A read error may account for a junction end that differs from germline. CDR3 sequence reads: CASSYRQGTQYF. In DNA form, the CDR3 reads TGTGCCAGCAGTTACCGTCAAGGGACCCAGTACTTC. The J gene is TRBJ2-5, the V gene TRBV6-6; D unclear. Germline V gives CDR1 MNHNY, CDR2 SVGAGI (reference sequence). This CDR3 is 12 amino acids long.

Comments on this clonotype: Its ends do not fully match the called genes, so a read error is possible. The J gene is TRBJ2-7, the V gene TRBV11-2; unclear D gene. The CDR3 extends over 13 amino acids. Germline loops: CDR1 SGHAT, CDR2 FQNNGV. The CDR3 DNA follows: TGTGCCAGCAGCTTGGACCCGACCTACGAGCAATACTTC. Its protein is CASSLDPTYEQYF.

The gene calls are TRBV6-5 and TRBJ1-6, with D possibly matching TRBD1 (6 bases). The V gene's germline CDR1 is MNHEY and CDR2 SVGAGI. Deletions cut 5 bases from V and 5 bases from J, with 25 bases between. The CDR3 spans 19 residues. The CDR3 loop is CASSPGRQAGLGDNSPLHF. The DNA of the CDR3 is TGTGCCAGCAGTCCCGGGAGACAGGCCGGTCTCGGAGATAATTCACCCCTCCACTTT.

This clonotype has more than one count but fewer than ten. The chain has TRBV5-5 and TRBJ2-1; 12 nucleotides match TRBD1. The length of the CDR3 is 16 residues. Germline V CDR1 and CDR2: SGHKS, YYEKEE (reference sequence). The trim removed 4 bases at V and 9 bases at J, leaving 11 bases unmatched. This chain's CDR3 is CASSIRPGQGATEQFF. CDR3 nucleotides: TGTGCCAGCAGCATCCGTCCGGGACAGGGGGCGACTGAGCAGTTCTTC.

Of note for this clonotype: An end of the junction differs from the germline gene, which may be a read error. The J gene is TRBJ2-1, the V gene TRBV11-2; the D is unclear. Per the germline V gene, CDR1 is SGHAT and CDR2 is FQNNGV. The CDR3 is made up of 16 amino acids. The CDR3 DNA reads TGTGCCAGCAGCTTAGAACGCGCGACTTCCTACTATGAGCAGTTCTTC. The encoded protein is CASSLERATSYYEQFF.

This clonotype was seen more than once but under ten times. The chain has TRBV28 and TRBJ1-2; D gene unclear. V lost 4 bases, J lost 4 bases, and 10 bases lay in between. The CDR3 is 13 residues long. Germline CDR1 and CDR2: MDHEN and SYDVKM. The CDR3 DNA sequence: TGTGCCAGCAGTTCCCACACAATCTATGGCTACACCTTC. As protein: CASSSHTIYGYTF.

This clonotype was picked up a small number of times. The CDR3 sequence is CASSYLGDLNEQFF. DNA for the CDR3: TGTGCCAGCAGTTACCTTGGGGACCTGAATGAGCAGTTCTTC. The rearrangement links TRBV6-6 to TRBJ2-1; either TRBD1 or TRBD2 may supply D (5 bases each). The CDR3 is 14 residues long. Trimming took off 2 bases at V and 7 bases at J, with 12 bases between the two ends. Germline-derived CDR1 and CDR2 are MNHNY and SVGAGI (reference sequence).

The table lists this clonotype with a few counts. The chain employs TRBV4-1 and TRBJ2-5; 8 positions agree with TRBD2. V dropped 2 bases and J dropped 1; count of bases not matched to a gene: 6. Germline V gene sequence: CDR1 MGHRA, CDR2 YSYEKL. This CDR3 has 16 residues. CDR3 in amino acids: CASSQSGGRSQETQYF. CDR3 nucleotide sequence: TGCGCCAGCAGCCAAAGCGGCGGGAGGAGCCAAGAGACCCAGTACTTC.

V is TRBV11-2 and J is TRBJ2-3, with 7 bases identical to TRBD2. The CDR3 is 16 residues long. CDR1 is SGHAT, CDR2 FQNNGV, per germline. J gave up 3 bases and V 1 base, and 7 bases lay outside the gene matches. The CDR3 spells CASSLGAGVTTDTQYF. The CDR3 nucleotides are TGTGCCAGCAGCTTAGGGGCGGGAGTGACGACAGATACGCAGTATTTT.

This clonotype was seen at least ten times. V is TRBV14 and J is TRBJ2-3, with D unclear. The CDR3 is 14 amino acids. CDR1 and CDR2 from the germline V gene are SGHDN and FVKESK. V was cut by 2 bases and J by 4 bases, with 10 bases left in between. CDR3 loop: CASSQIFSPDTQYF. The CDR3 DNA follows: TGTGCCAGCAGCCAAATATTCTCCCCAGATACGCAGTATTTT.

This clonotype has more than one count but fewer than ten. V and J are TRBV5-4 and TRBJ2-6, with D unresolved. The V and J ends lost 3 bases and 3 bases respectively, with 7 bases between them. Germline CDR1 is SGHNT and CDR2 is YYREEE (reference sequence). The CDR3 has 14 residues. CDR3 bases: TGTGCCAGCAGCTCTATAGGTGGGGCCAACGTCCTGACTTTC. Translation gives CASSSIGGANVLTF.

V is TRBV10-3 and J is TRBJ2-3; 8 positions match TRBD2. The CDR3 is made up of 15 amino acids. V shed 4 bases, J shed 4 bases, and the junction held 7 bases outside the gene matches. Germline V lookup: CDR1 ENHRY, CDR2 SYGVKD. The CDR3, as DNA: TGTGCCATCAGTGGACTTAGCGGGACGGCAGATACGCAGTATTTT. It translates to CAISGLSGTADTQYF.

The genes are TRBV4-1 and TRBJ2-7; D unclear. The V gene's germline CDR1 is MGHRA and CDR2 YSYEKL. The V gene lost 1 base and the J gene lost 7 bases, with 14 bases spanning the gap. The CDR3 loop spans 14 amino acids. The CDR3 reads CASSQARPCGEQYF. CDR3 DNA: TGCGCCAGCAGCCAAGCTCGGCCCTGTGGGGAGCAGTACTTC.

This clonotype was detected ten times or more. The V gene is TRBV29-1, the J gene TRBJ1-2, with 9 bases lining up with TRBD1. V lost 5 bases, J lost 2 bases, and 6 bases stayed unmatched. This CDR3 contains 14 residues. Germline CDR1 SQVTM, CDR2 ANQGSEA. The CDR3 is CSVLPGQGNYGYTF. DNA for the CDR3: TGCAGCGTTCTGCCGGGACAGGGCAACTATGGCTACACCTTC.

A word on this clonotype: One junction end disagrees with the germline gene, perhaps due to a read error. The J gene is TRBJ2-3, the V gene TRBV4-1; D possibly corresponds to TRBD2 (6 bases). The CDR3 extends over 16 amino acids. CDR1 is MGHRA and CDR2 is YSYEKL in the germline V gene. The CDR3 reads CTSSLRRGGRTDTQYF. The CDR3 bases are TGCACCAGCAGCCTAAGGAGGGGAGGCCGGACGGATACGCAGTATTTT.

As concerns this clonotype: Its ends do not fully match the called genes, so a read error is possible. V is TRBV11-1 and J is TRBJ2-5; perhaps TRBD2 as D (5 bases). Germline V gene lookup returns CDR1 SGHAT and CDR2 FQDESV (reference sequence). The CDR3 covers 13 residues. The CDR3: CASSSTRGGTQYF. DNA of the CDR3: TGTGCAAGCAGCAGTACTAGAGGCGGGACCCAGTACTTC.

This clonotype showed up just once. J is TRBJ1-1 and V is TRBV11-3; D is uncertain. Deletions cut 5 bases from V and 6 bases from J, with 19 bases between. This CDR3 spans 15 amino acids. Looked up from germline, CDR1 is SGHNT and CDR2 is YENEEA. The CDR3 region has the DNA TGTGCCAGCAGCACGACCGTGACAACCGACGCTGAAGCTTTCTTT. It codes for CASSTTVTTDAEAFF.

This chain links TRBV5-4 with TRBJ2-6; 8 nucleotides align to TRBD1. V dropped 3 bases and J dropped 4; count of bases not matched to a gene: 6. Germline CDR1 is SGHNT and CDR2 is YYREEE (reference sequence). The CDR3 loop spans 16 amino acids. Here the CDR3 DNA reads TGTGCCAGCAGCTATGCGACAGGGGACGGGGCCAACGTCCTGACTTTC. Protein product: CASSYATGDGANVLTF.